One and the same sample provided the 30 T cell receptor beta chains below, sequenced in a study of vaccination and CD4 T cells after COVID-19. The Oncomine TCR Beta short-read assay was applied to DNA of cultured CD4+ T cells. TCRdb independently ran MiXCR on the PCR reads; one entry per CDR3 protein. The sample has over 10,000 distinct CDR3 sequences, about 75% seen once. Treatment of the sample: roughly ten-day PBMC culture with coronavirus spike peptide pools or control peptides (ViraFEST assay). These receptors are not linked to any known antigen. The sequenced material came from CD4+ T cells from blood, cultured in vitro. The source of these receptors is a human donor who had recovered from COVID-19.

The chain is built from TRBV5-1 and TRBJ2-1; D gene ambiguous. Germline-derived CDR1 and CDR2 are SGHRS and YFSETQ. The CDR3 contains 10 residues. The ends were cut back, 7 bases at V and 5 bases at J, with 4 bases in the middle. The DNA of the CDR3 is TGCGCCAGCCTTAACAATGAGCAGTTCTTC. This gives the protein CASLNNEQFF.

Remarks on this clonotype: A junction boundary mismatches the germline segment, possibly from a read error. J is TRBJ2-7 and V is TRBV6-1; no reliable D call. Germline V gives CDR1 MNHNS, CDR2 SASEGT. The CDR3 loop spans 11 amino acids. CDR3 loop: CAISELSEQYF. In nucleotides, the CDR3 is TGTGCCATCAGTGAGTTGTCTGAGCAGTACTTC.

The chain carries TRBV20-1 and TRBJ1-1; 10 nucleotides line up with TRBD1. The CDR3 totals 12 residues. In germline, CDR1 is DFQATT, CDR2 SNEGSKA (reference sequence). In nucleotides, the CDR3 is TGCAGACCCGGACAGGGGGACACTGAAGCTTTCTTT. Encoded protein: CRPGQGDTEAFF.

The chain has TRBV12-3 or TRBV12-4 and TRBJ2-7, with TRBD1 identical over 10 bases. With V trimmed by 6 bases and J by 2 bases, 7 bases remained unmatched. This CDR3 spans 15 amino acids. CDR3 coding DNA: TGTGCCAGCAGGGGGACAGGGGTACCTACCTACGAGCAGTACTTC. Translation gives CASRGTGVPTYEQYF.

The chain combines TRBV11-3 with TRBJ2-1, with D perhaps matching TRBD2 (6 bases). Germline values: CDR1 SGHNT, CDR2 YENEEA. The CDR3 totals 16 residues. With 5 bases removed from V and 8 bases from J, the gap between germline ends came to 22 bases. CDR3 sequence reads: CASSPDGRGGIDEQFF. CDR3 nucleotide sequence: TGTGCCAGCAGCCCCGATGGTCGGGGCGGGATCGATGAGCAGTTCTTC. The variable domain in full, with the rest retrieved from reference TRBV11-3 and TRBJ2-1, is EAGVVQSPRYKIIEKKQPVAFWCNPISGHNTLYWYLQNLGQGPELLIRYENEEAVDDSQLPKDRFSAERLKGVDSTLKIQPAELGDSAVYLCASSPDGRGGIDEQFFGPGTRLTVL.

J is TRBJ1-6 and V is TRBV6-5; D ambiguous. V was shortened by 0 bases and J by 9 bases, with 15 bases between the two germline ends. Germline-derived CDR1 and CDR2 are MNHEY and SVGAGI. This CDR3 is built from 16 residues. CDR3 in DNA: TGTGCCAGCAGTTACTCCCAGCGCGTCGGTGGTTCACCCCTCCACTTT. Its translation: CASSYSQRVGGSPLHF.

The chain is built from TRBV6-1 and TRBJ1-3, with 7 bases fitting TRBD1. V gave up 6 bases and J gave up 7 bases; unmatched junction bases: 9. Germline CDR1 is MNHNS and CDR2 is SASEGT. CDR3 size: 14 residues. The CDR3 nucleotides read TGTGCCAGCAGCGCGACAGGGAAAAGGAACACCATATATTTT. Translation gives CASSATGKRNTIYF.

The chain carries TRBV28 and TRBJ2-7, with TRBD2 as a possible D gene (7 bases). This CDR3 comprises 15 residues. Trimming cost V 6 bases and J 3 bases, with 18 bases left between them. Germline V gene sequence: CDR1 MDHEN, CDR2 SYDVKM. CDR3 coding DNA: TGTGCCAGCAGGTCACAGGGTGGGGGGGACTACGAGCAGTACTTC. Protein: CASRSQGGGDYEQYF.

CDR3 DNA sequence: TGCAGTGCTCAGAGCGGGAGTTCCAGCTCCTACAATGAGCAGTTCTTC. Protein: CSAQSGSSSSYNEQFF. The rearrangement links TRBV20-1 to TRBJ2-1, with 8 bases aligning to TRBD2. With V trimmed by 5 bases and J by 0 bases, 9 bases remained unmatched. CDR3 length: 16 residues. Germline CDR1 DFQATT, CDR2 SNEGSKA (reference sequence).

CDR3 residues: CASSPPTAGPGELFF. As DNA, the CDR3 is TGTGCCAGCTCACCACCGACGGCGGGCCCCGGGGAGCTGTTTTTT. The genes are TRBV18 and TRBJ2-2, with a possible D match to TRBD2 (5 bases). CDR1 and CDR2 (germline): KGHSH, LQKENI. The CDR3 totals 15 residues. Trimming took 0 bases from V and 6 from J, leaving 11 bases between them.

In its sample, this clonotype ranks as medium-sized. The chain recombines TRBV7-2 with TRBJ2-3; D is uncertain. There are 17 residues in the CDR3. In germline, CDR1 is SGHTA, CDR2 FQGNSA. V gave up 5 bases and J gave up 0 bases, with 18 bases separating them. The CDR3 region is CASSPYLRTASTDTQYF. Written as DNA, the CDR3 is TGTGCCAGCAGCCCTTACCTGAGGACGGCCAGCACAGATACGCAGTATTTT. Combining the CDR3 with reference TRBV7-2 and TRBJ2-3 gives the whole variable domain GAGVSQSPSNKVTEKGKDVELRCDPISGHTALYWYRQSLGQGLEFLIYFQGNSAPDKSGLPSDRFSAERTGGSVSTLTIQRTQQEDSAVYLCASSPYLRTASTDTQYFGPGTRLTVL.

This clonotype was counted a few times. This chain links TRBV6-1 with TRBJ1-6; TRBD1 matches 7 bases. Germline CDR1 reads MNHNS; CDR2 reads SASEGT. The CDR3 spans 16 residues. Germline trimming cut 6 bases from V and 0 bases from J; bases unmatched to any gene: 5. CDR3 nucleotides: TGTGCCAGCAGCGGGACAGCGAGCTCCTATAATTCACCCCTCCACTTT. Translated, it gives CASSGTASSYNSPLHF.

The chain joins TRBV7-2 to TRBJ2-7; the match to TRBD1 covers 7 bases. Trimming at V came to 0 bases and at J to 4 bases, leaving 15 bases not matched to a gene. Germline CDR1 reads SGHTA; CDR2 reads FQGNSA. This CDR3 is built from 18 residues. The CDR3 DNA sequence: TGTGCCAGCAGCTTAGCGTTAGGGGGCCGAGCGGCCCAATACGAGCAGTACTTC. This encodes CASSLALGGRAAQYEQYF.

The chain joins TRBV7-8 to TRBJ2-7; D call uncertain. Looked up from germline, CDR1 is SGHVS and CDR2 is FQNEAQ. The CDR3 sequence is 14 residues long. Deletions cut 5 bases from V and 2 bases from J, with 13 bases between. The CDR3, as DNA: TGTGCCAGCAGCGGGCGGAAAACGACCTACGAGCAGTACTTC. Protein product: CASSGRKTTYEQYF.

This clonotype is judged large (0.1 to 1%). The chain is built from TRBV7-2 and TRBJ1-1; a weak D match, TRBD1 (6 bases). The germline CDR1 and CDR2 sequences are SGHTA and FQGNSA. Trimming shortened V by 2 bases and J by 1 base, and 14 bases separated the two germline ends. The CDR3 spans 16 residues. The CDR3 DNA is TGTGCCAGCAGCTTAATGGGAGGAGGGGGGAACACTGAAGCTTTCTTT. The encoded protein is CASSLMGGGGNTEAFF.

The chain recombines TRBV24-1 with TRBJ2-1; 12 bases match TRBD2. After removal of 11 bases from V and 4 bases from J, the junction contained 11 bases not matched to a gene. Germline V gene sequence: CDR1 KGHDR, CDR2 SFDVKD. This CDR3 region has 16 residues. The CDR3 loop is CAIGASGRGNYNEQFF. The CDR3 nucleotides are TGTGCCATCGGCGCTAGCGGGAGGGGAAATTACAATGAGCAGTTCTTC.

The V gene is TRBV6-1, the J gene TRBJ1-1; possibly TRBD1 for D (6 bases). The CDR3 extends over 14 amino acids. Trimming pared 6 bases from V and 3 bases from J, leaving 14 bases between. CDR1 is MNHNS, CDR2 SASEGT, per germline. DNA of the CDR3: TGTGCCAGCAGCTTAGACCACAGGGACACTGAAGCTTTCTTT. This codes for CASSLDHRDTEAFF.

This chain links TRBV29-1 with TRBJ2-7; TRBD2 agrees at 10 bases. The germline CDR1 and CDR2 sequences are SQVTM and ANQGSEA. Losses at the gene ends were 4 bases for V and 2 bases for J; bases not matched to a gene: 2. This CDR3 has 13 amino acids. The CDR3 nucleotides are TGCAGCGTTGCAAGCGGGAGGGCCTACGAGCAGTACTTC. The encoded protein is CSVASGRAYEQYF.

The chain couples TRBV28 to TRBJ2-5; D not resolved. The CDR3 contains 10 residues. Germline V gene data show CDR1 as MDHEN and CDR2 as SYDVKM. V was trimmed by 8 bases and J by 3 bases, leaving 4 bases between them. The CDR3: CASRKETQYF. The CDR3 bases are TGTGCCAGCCGAAAAGAGACCCAGTACTTC.

The CDR3, as DNA: TGTGCCAGCAGTTCGGACAGGGGGCGGTCACCCCTCCACTTT. Protein: CASSSDRGRSPLHF. The chain recombines TRBV6-5 with TRBJ1-6; 11 bases agree with TRBD1. V shed 4 bases, J shed 10 bases, and the junction held 3 bases outside the gene matches. This CDR3 has 14 residues. Germline V gene lookup returns CDR1 MNHEY and CDR2 SVGAGI.

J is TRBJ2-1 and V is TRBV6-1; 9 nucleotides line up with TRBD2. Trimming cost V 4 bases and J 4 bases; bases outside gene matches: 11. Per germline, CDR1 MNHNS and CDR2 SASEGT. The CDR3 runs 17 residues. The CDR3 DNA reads TGTGCCAGCAGTGCCCCTAGCGGGGCCAGACCTTACAATGAGCAGTTCTTC. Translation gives CASSAPSGARPYNEQFF.

In DNA form, the CDR3 reads TGTGCCAGCAGCTTGGGACGACAGGGGGCTTCAAAAGATACGCAGTATTTT. Amino acids: CASSLGRQGASKDTQYF. The chain uses TRBV11-3 and TRBJ2-3; 10 bases agree with TRBD1. This CDR3 contains 17 residues. V trimming: 3 bases; J trimming: 5 bases; junction bases outside the gene matches: 11. The germline gives CDR1 SGHNT, CDR2 YENEEA.

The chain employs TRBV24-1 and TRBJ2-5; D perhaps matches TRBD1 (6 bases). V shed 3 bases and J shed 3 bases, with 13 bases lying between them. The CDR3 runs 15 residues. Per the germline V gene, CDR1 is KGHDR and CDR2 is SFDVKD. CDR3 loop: CATSDRGQLKETQYF. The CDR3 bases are TGTGCCACCAGTGATCGCGGACAGTTAAAAGAGACCCAGTACTTC.

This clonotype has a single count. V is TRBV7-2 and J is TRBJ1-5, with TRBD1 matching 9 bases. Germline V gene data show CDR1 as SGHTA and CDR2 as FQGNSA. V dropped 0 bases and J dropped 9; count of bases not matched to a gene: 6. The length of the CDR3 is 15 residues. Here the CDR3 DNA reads TGTGCCAGCAGCTTAGCGGGACAGGGTTACCGGCCCCAGCATTTT. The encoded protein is CASSLAGQGYRPQHF.

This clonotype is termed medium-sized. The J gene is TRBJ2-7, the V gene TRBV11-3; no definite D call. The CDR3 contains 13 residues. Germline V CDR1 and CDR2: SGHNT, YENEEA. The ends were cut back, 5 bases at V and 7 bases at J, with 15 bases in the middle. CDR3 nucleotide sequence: TGTGCCAGCAGCGCCCAGCCGTGGGGTGAGCAGTACTTC. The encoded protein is CASSAQPWGEQYF.

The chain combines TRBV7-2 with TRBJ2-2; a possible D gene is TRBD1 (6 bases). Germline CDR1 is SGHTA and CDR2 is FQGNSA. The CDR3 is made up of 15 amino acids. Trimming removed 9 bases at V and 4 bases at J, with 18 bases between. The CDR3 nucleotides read TGTGCCAGTGCAACAGGGTGGGGTCCCACCGGGGAGCTGTTTTTT. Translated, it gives CASATGWGPTGELFF.

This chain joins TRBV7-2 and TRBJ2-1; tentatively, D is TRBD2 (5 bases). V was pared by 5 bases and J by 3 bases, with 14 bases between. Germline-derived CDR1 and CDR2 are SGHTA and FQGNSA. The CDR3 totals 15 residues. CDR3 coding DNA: TGTGCCAGCAGCCCGTACCGGGGAGACTACAATGAGCAGTTCTTC. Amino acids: CASSPYRGDYNEQFF.

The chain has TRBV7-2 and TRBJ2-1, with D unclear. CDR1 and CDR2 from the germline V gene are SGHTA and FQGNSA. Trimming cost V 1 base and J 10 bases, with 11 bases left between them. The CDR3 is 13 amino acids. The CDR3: CASSLVRTNEQFF. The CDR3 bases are TGTGCCAGCAGCTTAGTGCGGACCAACGAGCAGTTCTTC.

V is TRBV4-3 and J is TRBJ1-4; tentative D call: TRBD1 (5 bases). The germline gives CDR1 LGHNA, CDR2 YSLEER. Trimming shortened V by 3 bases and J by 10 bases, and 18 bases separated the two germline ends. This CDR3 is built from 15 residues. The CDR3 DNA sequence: TGCGCCAGCAGCCACGGGGACGGCCGGTCAGTAAAACTGTTTTTT. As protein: CASSHGDGRSVKLFF.

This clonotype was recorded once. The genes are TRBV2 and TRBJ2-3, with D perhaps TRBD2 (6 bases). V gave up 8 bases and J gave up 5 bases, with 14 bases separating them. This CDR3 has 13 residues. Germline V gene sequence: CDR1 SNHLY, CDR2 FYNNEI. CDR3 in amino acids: CASEEGRGDTQYF. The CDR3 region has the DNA TGTGCCAGCGAGGAGGGAAGGGGAGATACGCAGTATTTT.